This record looks at one T cell receptor beta chain sequence and its context. This sample is part of a study of cytomegalovirus exposure and HLA in healthy donors. The PCR had 60 Vbeta and 13 Jbeta primers. The method was immunoSEQ multiplex PCR; TCRdb's version includes in-frame clones alone and lacks a portion of them. The sample holds approximately 150,000 clones, approximately 84% seen once. The clonotype comes from a girl aged 5 to 17 in good health and CMV-seropositive. Sample: PBMCs.

Here the CDR3 reads CASRDRQETQYF. The CDR3 region has the DNA TGTGCCTCCCGGGACAGACAAGAGACCCAGTACTTC. This rearrangement joins TRBV7-9 to TRBJ2-5, with 7 bases lining up with TRBD1. With 11 bases clipped from V and 2 bases from J, the junction kept 5 bases outside the gene matches. Germline CDR1 reads SEHNR; CDR2 reads FQNEAQ (reference sequence). CDR3 length: 12 amino acids. Combining the CDR3 with reference TRBV7-9 and TRBJ2-5 gives the whole variable domain DTGVSQNPRHKITKRGQNVTFRCDPISEHNRLYWYRQTLGQGPEFLTYFQNEAQLEKSRLLSDRFSAERPKGSFSTLEIQRTEQGDSAMYLCASRDRQETQYFGPGTRLLVL.